This note documents a single TCR beta chain sequence. Its antigen is undetermined. Germline V gene lookup returns CDR1 DFQATT and CDR2 SNEGSKA (reference sequence). This CDR3 region has 13 residues. This record comes from a study of monozygotic twins with inflammatory bowel disease. Whole-study findings and limits: The inverse Simpson measure of TCRbeta diversity was lower in IBD patients than in healthy co-twins.

The authors made each sample's cDNA in eight separate reactions. TCRdb re-called the 5' RACE reads and shows each CDR3 protein once, DNA omitted. This specimen shows around 450,000 distinct CDR3 sequences; the ten leading clones hold 2% to 2.5%. This TCR was sampled from a human donor with ulcerative colitis or Crohn's disease, or a healthy co-twin of an affected twin (not recorded which). J is TRBJ2-5 and V is TRBV20-1; TCRdb gives TRBD1 as the D gene, but with no DNA this cannot be confirmed. Sequenced: blood. CDR3 sequence reads: CSARVTGRETQYF.